A single sample gave rise to the 5 T cell receptor beta chains below, sequenced in a study of blood T cell repertoires in COVID-19. Using immunoSEQ multiplex PCR, the repertoire was profiled, and TCRdb retains in-frame clones only, with some absent. The profile shows 310,000 or so clones, roughly 88% of them singletons. The sample consisted of peripheral blood. The receptors derive from a woman in her forties or fifties with acute or convalescent COVID-19.

The chain joins TRBV7-2 to TRBJ2-2, with D maybe TRBD1 (6 bases). Trimming removed 5 bases from V and 10 bases from J, with 14 bases in between. The CDR3 runs to 13 residues. Germline CDR1 SGHTA, CDR2 FQGNSA. The CDR3 nucleotides are TGTGCCAGCAGCGCTCACAGGGCGGAGGAGCTGTTTTTT. Amino acid sequence: CASSAHRAEELFF.

The V and J genes are TRBV7-3 and TRBJ2-2; the match to TRBD1 covers 7 bases. The CDR3 runs 15 residues. CDR1 SGHTA and CDR2 FQGTGA come from the germline V gene. Trimming cost V 4 bases and J 3 bases; bases outside gene matches: 5. The CDR3 is CASSSTGSDTGELFF. DNA for the CDR3: TGTGCCAGCAGCTCGACAGGGTCCGACACCGGGGAGCTGTTTTTT.

The chain has TRBV29-1 and TRBJ1-4; 10 nucleotides line up with TRBD1. CDR1 is SQVTM and CDR2 is ANQGSEA in the germline V gene. J was trimmed by 8 bases and V by 6 bases; bases with no gene match: 6. CDR3 length equals 13 residues. The CDR3 is CSVVRDRGEKLFF. The CDR3 bases are TGCAGCGTCGTCCGGGACAGGGGAGAAAAACTGTTTTTT.

The V gene is TRBV9, the J gene TRBJ1-1, with 9 bases identical to TRBD1. The germline V gene has CDR1 SGDLS and CDR2 YYNGEE. With V trimmed by 4 bases and J by 1 base, 2 bases remained unmatched. The CDR3 contains 14 residues. The CDR3 DNA reads TGTGCCAGCAGCAAACAGGGGGCGAACACTGAAGCTTTCTTT. Its protein product is CASSKQGANTEAFF. The full variable domain, with the rest looked up from reference TRBV9 and TRBJ1-1, is DSGVTQTPKHLITATGQRVTLRCSPRSGDLSVYWYQQSLDQGLQFLIQYYNGEERAKGNILERFSAQQFPDLHSELNLSSLELGDSALYFCASSKQGANTEAFFGQGTRLTVV.

The V call is TRBV7-2, the J call TRBJ1-1; D unclear. Looked up from germline, CDR1 is SGHTA and CDR2 is FQGNSA. CDR3 length: 13 residues. The V gene lost 6 bases and the J gene lost 6 bases, with 14 bases spanning the gap. CDR3 sequence: CASRRVAGAEAFF. The CDR3 DNA reads as TGTGCCAGCAGGAGGGTAGCGGGCGCTGAAGCTTTCTTT.